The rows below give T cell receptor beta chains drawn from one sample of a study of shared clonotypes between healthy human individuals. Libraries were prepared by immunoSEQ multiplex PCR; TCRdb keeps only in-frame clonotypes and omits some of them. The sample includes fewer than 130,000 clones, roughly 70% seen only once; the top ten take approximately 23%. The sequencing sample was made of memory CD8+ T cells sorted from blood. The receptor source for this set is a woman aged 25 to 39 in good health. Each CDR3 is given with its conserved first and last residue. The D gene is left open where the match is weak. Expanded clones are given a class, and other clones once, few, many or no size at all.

CDR3nt: TGCGCCAGCAGCCAAGATCCCGGCAGGCCATCCTATGGCTACACCTTC; CDR3aa: CASSQDPGRPSYGYTF; v_gene: TRBV4-1; d_gene: NA; j_gene: TRBJ1-2; abundance: NA
CDR3nt: TGTGCCAGCAGCTCCGGGACTAGCGGGGGGGATGAGCAGTTCTTC; CDR3aa: CASSSGTSGGDEQFF; v_gene: TRBV6-6; d_gene: TRBD2; j_gene: TRBJ2-1; abundance: once
CDR3nt: TGCGCCAGCAGCTGGGGGACTAGCGGAGATGGGTACGAGCAGTACTTC; CDR3aa: CASSWGTSGDGYEQYF; v_gene: TRBV5-1; d_gene: TRBD2; j_gene: TRBJ2-7; abundance: NA
CDR3nt: TGTGCCAGCAGTGAACCAAACAGGGTGGGCACTGAAGCTTTCTTT; CDR3aa: CASSEPNRVGTEAFF; v_gene: TRBV25-1; d_gene: NA; j_gene: TRBJ1-1; abundance: NA
CDR3nt: TGTGCCAGCAGCTTGGAGTACTATGGCTACACCTTC; CDR3aa: CASSLEYYGYTF; v_gene: TRBV5-4; d_gene: NA; j_gene: TRBJ1-2; abundance: NA
CDR3nt: TGCGCCAGCAGCTCCCAGAGGGGGACAGGGGATGAGACCCAGTACTTC; CDR3aa: CASSSQRGTGDETQYF; v_gene: TRBV5-1; d_gene: TRBD1; j_gene: TRBJ2-5; abundance: NA
CDR3nt: TGCGCCAGCAGTGAGAGGGCAGGGGATACTTCCTACGAGCAGTACTTC; CDR3aa: CASSERAGDTSYEQYF; v_gene: TRBV10-2; d_gene: NA; j_gene: TRBJ2-7; abundance: many
CDR3nt: TGCGCCAGCAGCTTGGTTTTAATGGATCACACTGAAGCTTTCTTT; CDR3aa: CASSLVLMDHTEAFF; v_gene: TRBV5-1; d_gene: NA; j_gene: TRBJ1-1; abundance: once
CDR3nt: TGTGCCAGCAGTGACTCATCGGCTGGATCAGATACGCAGTATTTT; CDR3aa: CASSDSSAGSDTQYF; v_gene: TRBV6-4; d_gene: NA; j_gene: TRBJ2-3; abundance: many
CDR3nt: TGTGCCAGCAGCTTTACAGCTAGCGGGACCTACGAGCAGTACTTC; CDR3aa: CASSFTASGTYEQYF; v_gene: TRBV7-2; d_gene: TRBD2; j_gene: TRBJ2-7; abundance: NA
CDR3nt: TGCGCCAGCAGCCCGTCGGGGACAGGATTCGCCGGGGAGCTGTTTTTT; CDR3aa: CASSPSGTGFAGELFF; v_gene: TRBV4-1; d_gene: TRBD1; j_gene: TRBJ2-2; abundance: NA
CDR3nt: TGTGCCAGCGGGAGGGGTAACTATGGCTACACCTTC; CDR3aa: CASGRGNYGYTF; v_gene: TRBV27; d_gene: NA; j_gene: TRBJ1-2; abundance: few
CDR3nt: TGTGCCAGCAGCGCCGGGACAGGGGGCTACGAGCAGTACTTC; CDR3aa: CASSAGTGGYEQYF; v_gene: TRBV7-9; d_gene: TRBD1; j_gene: TRBJ2-7; abundance: NA
CDR3nt: TGTGCCAGCAGTGGTGGGACAGGCACCGGGGAGCTGTTTTTT; CDR3aa: CASSGGTGTGELFF; v_gene: TRBV25-1; d_gene: TRBD1; j_gene: TRBJ2-2; abundance: few
CDR3nt: TGTGCCAGCAGGGTGGGACAGGCTGGTCAGCCCCAGCATTTT; CDR3aa: CASRVGQAGQPQHF; v_gene: TRBV6-1; d_gene: TRBD1; j_gene: TRBJ1-5; abundance: NA
CDR3nt: TGTGCCAGCAGCCAGGGGTTCTCTCCCTACAATGAGCAGTTCTTC; CDR3aa: CASSQGFSPYNEQFF; v_gene: TRBV6-5; d_gene: NA; j_gene: TRBJ2-1; abundance: NA
CDR3nt: TGTGCCAGCAGCCAAGGACTAGCGGGCTCCTACGAGCAGTACTTC; CDR3aa: CASSQGLAGSYEQYF; v_gene: TRBV4-2; d_gene: TRBD2; j_gene: TRBJ2-7; abundance: NA
CDR3nt: TGTGCCAGCAGTTTACAAGGATTCAATAGCAATCAGCCCCAGCATTTT; CDR3aa: CASSLQGFNSNQPQHF; v_gene: TRBV28; d_gene: NA; j_gene: TRBJ1-5; abundance: once
CDR3nt: TGCGCCAGCAGCACAACCCCCGGGACAGGGGTCTACGAGCAGTACTTC; CDR3aa: CASSTTPGTGVYEQYF; v_gene: TRBV5-1; d_gene: TRBD1; j_gene: TRBJ2-7; abundance: once
CDR3nt: TGTGCCAGCAGTCCCCCTTGGGGCGGGAAAGGGGAGCTGTTTTTT; CDR3aa: CASSPPWGGKGELFF; v_gene: TRBV27; d_gene: NA; j_gene: TRBJ2-2; abundance: NA
CDR3nt: TGTGCCAGCAGCTTAGACGCGGGAGGTATTGGTGAGCAGTTCTTC; CDR3aa: CASSLDAGGIGEQFF; v_gene: TRBV7-3; d_gene: TRBD2; j_gene: TRBJ2-1; abundance: NA
CDR3nt: TGTGCCAGCAGTGAGGGACACCACTCCTACGAGCAGTACTTC; CDR3aa: CASSEGHHSYEQYF; v_gene: TRBV2; d_gene: NA; j_gene: TRBJ2-7; abundance: medium-sized
CDR3nt: TGTGCCAGCAGCGCCTCGACAGAGAACACTGAAGCTTTCTTT; CDR3aa: CASSASTENTEAFF; v_gene: TRBV2; d_gene: NA; j_gene: TRBJ1-1; abundance: many
CDR3nt: TGCAGTGTGGAAGGCGAAAAACTGTTTTTT; CDR3aa: CSVEGEKLFF; v_gene: TRBV20-1; d_gene: NA; j_gene: TRBJ1-4; abundance: once
CDR3nt: TGTGCCAGCGCACTAGCGGAATCCTACGAGCAGTACTTC; CDR3aa: CASALAESYEQYF; v_gene: TRBV27; d_gene: TRBD2; j_gene: TRBJ2-7; abundance: NA
CDR3nt: TGTGCCTGGGGTAGCGGGACAGGGAGCACTGAAGCTTTCTTT; CDR3aa: CAWGSGTGSTEAFF; v_gene: TRBV30; d_gene: TRBD1; j_gene: TRBJ1-1; abundance: few
CDR3nt: TGTGCCAGCTCACCGGACAGCCTGGGCGAGCAGTACTTC; CDR3aa: CASSPDSLGEQYF; v_gene: TRBV18; d_gene: NA; j_gene: TRBJ2-7; abundance: many
CDR3nt: TGCGCCAGCAATCGGGGAACTAGCTTCGCCCAAGAGACCCAGTACTTC; CDR3aa: CASNRGTSFAQETQYF; v_gene: TRBV5-1; d_gene: NA; j_gene: TRBJ2-5; abundance: NA
CDR3nt: TGTGCCAGCACCCCGGGACAGGGTAGAGCTAACTATGGCTACACCTTC; CDR3aa: CASTPGQGRANYGYTF; v_gene: TRBV7-9; d_gene: TRBD1; j_gene: TRBJ1-2; abundance: NA
CDR3nt: TGTGCCAGCAGCTTGGAAATGGTGGAGACCCAGTACTTC; CDR3aa: CASSLEMVETQYF; v_gene: TRBV5-4; d_gene: NA; j_gene: TRBJ2-5; abundance: few
CDR3nt: TGTGCCATCAGTGAGGGGGGAGACTACGAGCAGTACTTC; CDR3aa: CAISEGGDYEQYF; v_gene: TRBV10-3; d_gene: NA; j_gene: TRBJ2-7; abundance: NA
CDR3nt: TGTGCCAGCAGTTTCCCGACACAGGTCCCTTATAGCTCCTACAATGAGCAGTTCTTC; CDR3aa: CASSFPTQVPYSSYNEQFF; v_gene: TRBV28; d_gene: NA; j_gene: TRBJ2-1; abundance: NA
CDR3nt: TGTGCCAGCAGCTTAGCAGGGGCGGTTAACTATGGCTACACCTTC; CDR3aa: CASSLAGAVNYGYTF; v_gene: TRBV7-2; d_gene: NA; j_gene: TRBJ1-2; abundance: NA
CDR3nt: TGTGCCAGCAGCTTAGTCGCGTCCGGGGCCTACCGCTATGGCTACACCTTC; CDR3aa: CASSLVASGAYRYGYTF; v_gene: TRBV7-9; d_gene: NA; j_gene: TRBJ1-2; abundance: NA
CDR3nt: TGTGCCAGTAGTGTTTTCGGGGGCCAGAATCAGCCCCAGCATTTT; CDR3aa: CASSVFGGQNQPQHF; v_gene: TRBV19; d_gene: NA; j_gene: TRBJ1-5; abundance: NA
CDR3nt: TGTGCCAGCAGCGGGTGGCGGGATAGCGACAATGAGCAGTTCTTC; CDR3aa: CASSGWRDSDNEQFF; v_gene: TRBV5-4; d_gene: NA; j_gene: TRBJ2-1; abundance: NA
CDR3nt: TGCGCCAGCAGTGAGTCCCCGACTAGAAATGAGCAGTTCTTC; CDR3aa: CASSESPTRNEQFF; v_gene: TRBV10-1; d_gene: NA; j_gene: TRBJ2-1; abundance: once
CDR3nt: TGTGCCAGCAGCTCATTACGTATGGGACATCGGAGGTCTGGGGCCAACGTCCTGACTTTC; CDR3aa: CASSSLRMGHRRSGANVLTF; v_gene: TRBV7-8; d_gene: NA; j_gene: TRBJ2-6; abundance: NA
CDR3nt: TGTGCCAGCAGCTTTGTCCCCGGGTCCTACGAGCAGTACTTC; CDR3aa: CASSFVPGSYEQYF; v_gene: TRBV7-9; d_gene: NA; j_gene: TRBJ2-7; abundance: NA
CDR3nt: TGTGCCAGCAGCTCGACAGGACCATATGGCTACACCTTC; CDR3aa: CASSSTGPYGYTF; v_gene: TRBV27; d_gene: NA; j_gene: TRBJ1-2; abundance: NA
CDR3nt: TGTGCCAGTAGCCTCGGGACAGCAACCTACGAGCAGTACTTC; CDR3aa: CASSLGTATYEQYF; v_gene: TRBV19; d_gene: TRBD1; j_gene: TRBJ2-7; abundance: NA
CDR3nt: TGTGCCAGCAGCTTGCTAACAAACACTGAAGCTTTCTTT; CDR3aa: CASSLLTNTEAFF; v_gene: TRBV5-4; d_gene: NA; j_gene: TRBJ1-1; abundance: few